This TCR beta chain was documented in a study of blood T cell repertoires in COVID-19. Study-level information: Acute and convalescent COVID-19 samples came from the United States, Italy and Spain.

Sequencing used immunoSEQ multiplex PCR; TCRdb keeps in-frame clones, though not all of them. The table includes fewer than 200,000 clones, 81% detected once. Those enrolled, adults aged about 18 to 95 years, came from around 25 US areas. Clinical history as reported by participants underpinned cohort assignment. The source is a woman in her 40s with acute COVID-19. Sequences were obtained from PBMCs or T cells enriched from blood (not recorded which).

The CDR3 DNA is TGTGCCTGGAGTGTTGCGGCTGGAAACACCATATATTTT. It is translated as CAWSVAAGNTIYF. This rearrangement joins TRBV30 to TRBJ1-3, with D unclear. V lost 0 bases to trimming and J lost 2 bases, with 5 bases between them. Per germline, CDR1 GTSNPN and CDR2 SVGIG (reference sequence). The CDR3 covers 13 residues. Using reference TRBV30 and TRBJ1-3 for the parts outside the CDR3, the full variable domain is SQTIHQWPATLVQPVGSPLSLECTVEGTSNPNLYWYRQAAGRGLQLLFYSVGIGQISSEVPQNLSASRPQDRQFILSSKKLLLSDSGFYLCAWSVAAGNTIYFGEGSWLTVV.